This entry describes one TCR beta chain. This entry belongs to a study of cytotoxic CD8 clonotypes in ibrutinib-treated CLL. Across the study: Among patients, about 24 responded partially and 2 completely; 15 or so then stayed remitted and approximately twelve progressed after median 68 months.

TCRdb's copy holds only in-frame clones and misses some; the assay was immunoSEQ multiplex PCR. The sample has fewer than 400,000 clones; approximately 67% are singletons. The specimen comprised PBMCs, sampled after 36 months of ibrutinib treatment. This TCR derives from a human donor with chronic lymphocytic leukemia.

CDR3 protein: CASSLSLGLLNEKLFF. The CDR3 DNA is TGTGCCAGCAGCTTATCATTGGGACTGCTGAATGAAAAACTGTTTTTT. This chain links TRBV7-9 with TRBJ1-4, with a tentative D call TRBD1 (5 bases). This CDR3 contains 16 residues. CDR1 is SEHNR, CDR2 FQNEAQ, per germline (reference sequence). Trimming left V 2 bases short and J 5 bases short, with 15 bases between. Based on the CDR3 plus reference TRBV7-9 and TRBJ1-4, the full variable domain is DTGVSQNPRHKITKRGQNVTFRCDPISEHNRLYWYRQTLGQGPEFLTYFQNEAQLEKSRLLSDRFSAERPKGSFSTLEIQRTEQGDSAMYLCASSLSLGLLNEKLFFGSGTQLSVL.